The clone carrying this TCR beta chain appeared a single time. The CDR3 extends over 14 amino acids. The germline V gene encodes CDR1 SGHRS and CDR2 YFSETQ. V shed 7 bases, J shed 0 bases, and the junction held 6 bases outside the gene matches. This sample stems from a study of CD8 T cells in Susac syndrome. The authors reverse transcribed roughly 0.5 to 1 ug RNA with random hexamers. Multiplex immunoSEQ PCR targeted 54 Vbeta and 13 Jbeta TCR beta segments. MiXCR was run by TCRdb on the immunoSEQ multiplex PCR reads, yielding one entry per CDR3 protein. The sample records fewer than 250,000 distinct CDR3 sequences, approximately 90% being singletons. TCR beta sequencing was performed on blood CD8+ and CD4+ T cells. Stable or active relapsing-remitting multiple sclerosis, untreated and meeting revised McDonald criteria, defined the controls. TEMRA cells were FACS-enriched, and CD8+ and CD4+ T cells were isolated negatively.

V usage is TRBV5-1 and J usage is TRBJ1-1, with 7 bases matching TRBD1. What was sequenced was CD8+ T cells from PBMCs. The clonotype comes from a human donor with multiple sclerosis. The CDR3, as DNA: TGCGCCAGCGGGTGGACAGGAATGAACACTGAAGCTTTCTTT. This sequence encodes CASGWTGMNTEAFF.